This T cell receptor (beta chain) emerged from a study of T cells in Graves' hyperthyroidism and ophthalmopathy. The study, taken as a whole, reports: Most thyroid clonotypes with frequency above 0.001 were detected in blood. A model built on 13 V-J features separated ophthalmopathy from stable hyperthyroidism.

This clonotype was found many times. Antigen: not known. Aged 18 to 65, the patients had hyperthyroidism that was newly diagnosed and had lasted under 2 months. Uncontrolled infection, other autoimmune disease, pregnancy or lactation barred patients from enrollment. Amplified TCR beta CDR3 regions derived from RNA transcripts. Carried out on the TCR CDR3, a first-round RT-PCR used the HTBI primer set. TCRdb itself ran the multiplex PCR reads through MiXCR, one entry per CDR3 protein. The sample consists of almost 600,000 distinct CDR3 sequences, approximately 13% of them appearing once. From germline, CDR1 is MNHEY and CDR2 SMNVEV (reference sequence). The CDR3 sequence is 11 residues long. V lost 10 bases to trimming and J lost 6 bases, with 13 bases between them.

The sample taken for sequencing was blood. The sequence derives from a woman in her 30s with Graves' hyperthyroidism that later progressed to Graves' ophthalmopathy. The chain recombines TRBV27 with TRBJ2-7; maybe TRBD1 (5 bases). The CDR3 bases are TGTGCCACCTCCGACAGTCCCGAGCAGTACTTC. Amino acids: CATSDSPEQYF.